The 24 T cell receptor beta chains below were found in one sample sequenced in a study of cytomegalovirus exposure and HLA in healthy donors. The primer mix had 60 Vbeta and 13 Jbeta primers. Sequenced by immunoSEQ multiplex PCR; TCRdb stores in-frame clones only, minus some. This table holds some 130,000 clones, around 77% found once. Sequenced input: PBMCs. These receptor sequences come from a man aged 50 to 59 in good health and CMV-seronegative.

The V gene is TRBV11-2, the J gene TRBJ1-3; D perhaps matches TRBD1 (5 bases). With 3 bases removed from V and 4 bases from J, the gap between germline ends came to 10 bases. The V gene's germline CDR1 is SGHAT and CDR2 FQNNGV. The CDR3 runs 14 residues. The CDR3 here is CASSFGPGGNTIYF. The CDR3 nucleotides read TGTGCCAGCAGCTTCGGTCCAGGGGGAAACACCATATATTTT. The complete variable domain, with remaining parts taken from reference TRBV11-2 and TRBJ1-3, reads EAGVAQSPRYKIIEKRQSVAFWCNPISGHATLYWYQQILGQGPKLLIQFQNNGVVDDSQLPKDRFSAERLKGVDSTLKIQPAKLEDSAVYLCASSFGPGGNTIYFGEGSWLTVV.

This clone was found once. This chain uses TRBV18 with TRBJ2-7; D perhaps matches TRBD1 (5 bases). Trimming pared 2 bases from V and 3 bases from J, leaving 8 bases between. This CDR3 is built from 13 residues. CDR1 is KGHSH and CDR2 is LQKENI in the germline V gene. CDR3 nucleotide sequence: TGTGCCAGCTCACCATACGACAGCTACGAGCAGTACTTC. Protein sequence: CASSPYDSYEQYF.

V and J are TRBV5-6 and TRBJ1-2; D perhaps matches TRBD1 (6 bases). Germline lookup yields CDR1 SGHDT and CDR2 YYEEEE. CDR3 length equals 16 residues. Trimming took off 4 bases at V and 1 base at J, with 17 bases between the two ends. CDR3 loop: CASSDLQGAINYGYTF. The DNA for the CDR3 is TGTGCCAGCAGCGACTTACAGGGTGCTATTAACTATGGCTACACCTTC.

J is TRBJ2-2 and V is TRBV6-6; the match to TRBD2 covers 9 bases. The CDR3 totals 16 residues. CDR1 is MNHNY and CDR2 is SVGAGI in the germline V gene (reference sequence). Germline trimming cut 5 bases from V and 2 bases from J; bases unmatched to any gene: 6. CDR3 sequence: CASSTGTSFNTGELFF. In nucleotides, the CDR3 is TGTGCCAGCAGTACAGGGACTAGCTTTAACACCGGGGAGCTGTTTTTT.

This clone has only a few counts. V is TRBV5-4 and J is TRBJ2-2; tentatively, D is TRBD1 (6 bases). The CDR3 is 14 amino acids. CDR1 is SGHNT and CDR2 is YYREEE in the germline V gene (reference sequence). Trimming removed 4 bases from V and 2 bases from J, with 9 bases in between. The CDR3 spells CASSRGQNTGELFF. The CDR3 coding sequence is TGTGCCAGCAGCCGGGGACAAAACACCGGGGAGCTGTTTTTT.

J is TRBJ2-1 and V is TRBV5-4, with 12 bases fitting TRBD2. After removal of 4 bases from V and 8 bases from J, the junction contained 10 bases not matched to a gene. Germline values: CDR1 SGHNT, CDR2 YYREEE (reference sequence). This CDR3 spans 16 amino acids. For the CDR3, the DNA is TGTGCCAGCAGCATGAGACTAGCGGGAGTAAACGATGAGCAGTTCTTC. Its protein is CASSMRLAGVNDEQFF.

The chain carries TRBV28 and TRBJ2-1, with 13 nucleotides matching TRBD2. CDR1 MDHEN and CDR2 SYDVKM come from the germline V gene. The V and J ends lost 4 bases and 9 bases, in that order; junction bases with no gene match: 6. This CDR3 spans 15 amino acids. The CDR3 loop is CASSSTSGRASEQFF. In DNA form, the CDR3 reads TGTGCCAGCAGTTCTACTAGCGGGAGGGCTTCTGAGCAGTTCTTC.

This clone showed up just once. This chain joins TRBV29-1 and TRBJ1-1; D possibly corresponds to TRBD1 (6 bases). Trimming removed 4 bases from V and 0 bases from J, with 15 bases in between. The length of the CDR3 is 15 residues. Germline CDR1 is SQVTM and CDR2 is ANQGSEA. The CDR3 nucleotides read TGCAGCGTTGGGACAGCAGGGCGATTGAACACTGAAGCTTTCTTT. This translates into CSVGTAGRLNTEAFF.

J is TRBJ1-4 and V is TRBV10-2; TRBD1 agrees at 9 bases. Per the germline V gene, CDR1 is WSHSY and CDR2 is SAAADI. The V gene end was trimmed by 6 bases and the J gene end by 5 bases; junction bases not matched to a gene: 4. The CDR3 contains 14 residues. CDR3 in DNA: TGCGCCAGCAGACCGACAGGGGGAAATGAAAAACTGTTTTTT. This gives the protein CASRPTGGNEKLFF.

This clone appeared a few times. The rearrangement links TRBV27 to TRBJ2-1, with 9 nucleotides matching TRBD2. J was trimmed by 6 bases and V by 3 bases; bases with no gene match: 12. CDR1 is MNHEY, CDR2 SMNVEV, per germline (reference sequence). The length of the CDR3 is 17 residues. The CDR3 nucleotides are TGTGCCAGCAGTTTTACTAGCGGGTCCCGGACTTTCAATGAGCAGTTCTTC. It specifies CASSFTSGSRTFNEQFF.

The J gene is TRBJ2-5, the V gene TRBV21-1; the table names TRBD2, a call not compared with the DNA. TRBV21-1 is a documented pseudogene. The CDR3 covers 16 residues. For the CDR3, the DNA is TGTGCCAGCAGCAAAGGTTGCGGGAGGGACCAAGAGACCCAGTACTTC. Translation gives CASSKGCGRDQETQYF.

The table lists this clone with a few counts. The V call is TRBV28, the J call TRBJ1-5, with 8 bases matching TRBD1. Trimming took 5 bases from V and 3 from J; bases not matched to a gene: 3. Germline V CDR1 and CDR2: MDHEN, SYDVKM. This CDR3 is 14 amino acids long. CDR3 sequence: CASSGDRFNQPQHF. Here the CDR3 DNA reads TGTGCCAGCAGTGGGGACAGGTTCAATCAGCCCCAGCATTTT.

V is TRBV6-1 and J is TRBJ2-4; TRBD2 matches at 11 bases. Germline trimming cut 0 bases from V and 0 bases from J; bases unmatched to any gene: 10. The CDR3 has 20 residues. Germline lookup yields CDR1 MNHNS and CDR2 SASEGT. This CDR3 is CASSEALAGGSNLAKNIQYF. CDR3 coding DNA: TGTGCCAGCAGTGAAGCTCTAGCGGGAGGATCTAATCTAGCCAAAAACATTCAGTACTTC.

The chain joins TRBV11-2 to TRBJ2-1; 8 bases map to TRBD2. This CDR3 is 14 amino acids long. Germline V CDR1 and CDR2: SGHAT, FQNNGV. V was pared by 6 bases and J by 3 bases, with 4 bases of the junction left unmatched. CDR3 amino acids: CASSKREFYNEQFF. The CDR3, as DNA: TGTGCCAGCAGTAAGCGGGAGTTCTACAATGAGCAGTTCTTC.

This rearrangement joins TRBV7-9 to TRBJ1-1; D possibly corresponds to TRBD1 (6 bases). The CDR3 runs to 12 residues. Germline V gene sequence: CDR1 SEHNR, CDR2 FQNEAQ (reference sequence). Trimming removed 3 bases from V and 7 bases from J, with 9 bases in between. CDR3 in amino acids: CASSFGQNEAFF. CDR3 DNA sequence: TGTGCCAGCAGCTTTGGACAGAATGAAGCTTTCTTT.

The CDR3 nucleotides are TGTGCCAGTAGTACCCTCGGACAGGGCGCTAACTATGGCTACACCTTC. Translating it yields CASSTLGQGANYGYTF. The J gene is TRBJ1-2, the V gene TRBV19, with TRBD1 matching over 8 bases. V shed 4 bases, J shed 0 bases, and the junction held 7 bases outside the gene matches. The CDR3 loop spans 16 amino acids. CDR1 and CDR2 (germline): LNHDA, SQIVND (reference sequence).

This clone was counted only a few times. The rearrangement joins TRBV11-2 to TRBJ1-6; TRBD1 is a possible D gene (6 bases). V was pared by 4 bases and J by 10 bases, with 17 bases between. Germline CDR1 is SGHAT and CDR2 is FQNNGV. CDR3 length: 15 amino acids. CDR3 sequence: CASSSLQGRGSPLHF. DNA of the CDR3: TGTGCCAGCAGCTCATTACAGGGAAGAGGGTCACCCCTCCACTTT.

This chain joins TRBV2 and TRBJ1-5; 10 nucleotides line up with TRBD1. Germline-derived CDR1 and CDR2 are SNHLY and FYNNEI. This CDR3 region has 14 residues. The V and J ends lost 8 bases and 2 bases, in that order; junction bases with no gene match: 3. The CDR3 sequence: CASGDRGGNQPQHF. The DNA for the CDR3 is TGTGCCAGCGGGGACAGGGGTGGCAATCAGCCCCAGCATTTT.

This clone appeared once. The chain uses TRBV10-3 and TRBJ1-3; D is unresolved. The CDR3 sequence is 16 residues long. Germline CDR1 ENHRY, CDR2 SYGVKD. V gave up 0 bases and J gave up 0 bases, with 9 bases separating them. CDR3 sequence reads: CAISESRLSSGNTIYF. The CDR3 nucleotides read TGTGCCATCAGTGAGTCGCGACTGAGCTCTGGAAACACCATATATTTT.

V gene TRBV6-1 combines with J gene TRBJ1-2; tentative D call: TRBD1 (6 bases). The CDR3 consists of 13 residues. V was trimmed by 2 bases and J by 5 bases, leaving 9 bases between them. The V gene's germline CDR1 is MNHNS and CDR2 SASEGT. The CDR3 region has the DNA TGTGCCAGCAGTGAACTGGGGGCGTATGGCTACACCTTC. Translation: CASSELGAYGYTF.

The chain employs TRBV27 and TRBJ2-2, with D unresolved. The CDR3 sequence is 17 residues long. Per germline, CDR1 MNHEY and CDR2 SMNVEV (reference sequence). V dropped 2 bases and J dropped 1 base, with 14 bases sitting between them. The CDR3 region has the DNA TGTGCCAGCAGTTTAACTGCGCGGAGCCTGAACACCGGGGAGCTGTTTTTT. This encodes CASSLTARSLNTGELFF.

This clone came up once. The chain couples TRBV28 to TRBJ1-5; D might be TRBD1 (6 bases). The ends were cut back, 5 bases at V and 1 base at J, with 12 bases in the middle. In germline, CDR1 is MDHEN, CDR2 SYDVKM. CDR3 length: 15 residues. CDR3 sequence (DNA): TGTGCCAGCAGTGGGACACTCGGGAGCAATCAGCCCCAGCATTTT. This translates into CASSGTLGSNQPQHF.

There are a few counts of this clone. This sequence joins TRBV28 and TRBJ2-2; 8 bases are a match to TRBD2. Losses at the gene ends were 2 bases for V and 4 bases for J; bases not matched to a gene: 0. This CDR3 region has 14 residues. The germline V gene encodes CDR1 MDHEN and CDR2 SYDVKM. CDR3 region: CASSLAGGTGELFF. CDR3 nucleotides: TGTGCCAGCAGTTTAGCGGGAGGCACCGGGGAGCTGTTTTTT.

The V call is TRBV19, the J call TRBJ2-1, with D possibly TRBD1 on 5 matching bases. The CDR3 runs 18 residues. V lost 5 bases and J 6 bases, leaving 26 bases between the germline ends. Germline V gene data show CDR1 as LNHDA and CDR2 as SQIVND (reference sequence). DNA of the CDR3: TGTGCCAGTAGTGCCCGTCCCTGGGGCGAAGCGACCCTCAATGAGCAGTTCTTC. Its translation is CASSARPWGEATLNEQFF.